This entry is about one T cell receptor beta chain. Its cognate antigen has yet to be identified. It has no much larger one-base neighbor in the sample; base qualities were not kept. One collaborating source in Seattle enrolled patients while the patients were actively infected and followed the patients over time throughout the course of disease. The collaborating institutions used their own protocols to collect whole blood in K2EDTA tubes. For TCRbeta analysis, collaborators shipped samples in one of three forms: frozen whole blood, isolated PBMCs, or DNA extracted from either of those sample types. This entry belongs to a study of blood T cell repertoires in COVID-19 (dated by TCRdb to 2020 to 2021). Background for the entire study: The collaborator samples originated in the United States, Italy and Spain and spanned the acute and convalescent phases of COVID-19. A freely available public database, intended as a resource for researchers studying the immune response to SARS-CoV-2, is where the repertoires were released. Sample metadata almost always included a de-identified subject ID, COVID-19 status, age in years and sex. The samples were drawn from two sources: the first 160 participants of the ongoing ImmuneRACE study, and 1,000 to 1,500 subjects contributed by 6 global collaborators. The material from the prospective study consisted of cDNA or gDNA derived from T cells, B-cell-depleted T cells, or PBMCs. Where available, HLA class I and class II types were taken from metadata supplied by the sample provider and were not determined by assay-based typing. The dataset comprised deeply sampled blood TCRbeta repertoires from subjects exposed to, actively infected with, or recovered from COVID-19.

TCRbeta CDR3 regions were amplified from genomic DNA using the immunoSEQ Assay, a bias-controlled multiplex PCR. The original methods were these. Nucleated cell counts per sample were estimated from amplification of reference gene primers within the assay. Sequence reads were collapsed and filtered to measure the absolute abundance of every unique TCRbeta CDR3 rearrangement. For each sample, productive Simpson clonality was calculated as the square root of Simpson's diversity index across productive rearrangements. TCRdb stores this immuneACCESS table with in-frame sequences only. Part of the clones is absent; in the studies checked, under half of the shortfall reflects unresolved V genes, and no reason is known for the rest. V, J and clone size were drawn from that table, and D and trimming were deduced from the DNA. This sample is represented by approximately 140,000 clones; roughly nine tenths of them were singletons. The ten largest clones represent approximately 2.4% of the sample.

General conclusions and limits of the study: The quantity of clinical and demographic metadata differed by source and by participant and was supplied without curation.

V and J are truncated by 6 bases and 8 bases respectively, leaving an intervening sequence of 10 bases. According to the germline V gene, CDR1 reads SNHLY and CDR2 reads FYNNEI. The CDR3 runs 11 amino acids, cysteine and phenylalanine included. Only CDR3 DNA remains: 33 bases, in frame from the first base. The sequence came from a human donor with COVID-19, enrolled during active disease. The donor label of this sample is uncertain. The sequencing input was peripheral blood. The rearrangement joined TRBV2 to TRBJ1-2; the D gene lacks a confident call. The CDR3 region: CASSSGVGYTF. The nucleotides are TGTGCCAGCAGCAGCGGGGTCGGCTACACCTTC.